The rows below give T cell receptor beta chains drawn from one sample of a study of T cell changes during pregnancy in multiple sclerosis. Assay used: immunoSEQ multiplex PCR; TCRdb lists only in-frame clones, some missing. In the table there are about 93,000 clones, approximately 92% of which are singletons. Here the sequenced sample was peripheral blood, taken after pregnancy. Receptors were obtained from a female donor with multiple sclerosis, enrolled in a pregnancy study. The CDR3 runs from the conserved cysteine through the conserved F or W. The order of the fields is V gene, CDR3 length, CDR3 protein.

V: TRBV5-1; length: 14; CDR3: CASRGTSVSYEQYF
V: TRBV27; length: 13; CDR3: CASRDNARNTIYF
V: TRBV6-1; length: 12; CDR3: CASTDSYYGYTF
V: TRBV2; length: 13; CDR3: CASGEDRNTEAFF
V: TRBV7-9; length: 15; CDR3: CASSLGAGMNEKLFF
V: TRBV10-1; length: 20; CDR3: CASSESQGGKTGATYNEQFF
V: TRBV7-9; length: 14; CDR3: CASSLVAGNTEAFF
V: TRBV11-2; length: 15; CDR3: CASSQLAGGPHEQFF
V: TRBV7-9; length: 14; CDR3: CASSLGTVLQGAFF
V: TRBV11-1; length: 18; CDR3: CASSRGQGEYTSGNTIYF
V: TRBV6-1; length: 14; CDR3: CASSGTDRAPEAFF
V: TRBV6-6; length: 14; CDR3: CASSLPSPYTEAFF
V: TRBV2; length: 13; CDR3: CASSEAGGAREFF
V: TRBV7-6; length: 14; CDR3: CASSDPGGGYGYTF
V: TRBV10-2; length: 15; CDR3: CASSESLGLNGGYTF
V: TRBV5-4; length: 17; CDR3: CASSYRTSGRGLETQYF
V: TRBV5-4; length: 13; CDR3: CAASGPFSDEAFF
V: TRBV2; length: 14; CDR3: CASREMGQGLGYTF
V: TRBV5-1; length: 17; CDR3: CASSLAVGDSSNQPQHF
V: TRBV5-1; length: 12; CDR3: CASSLEGSGYTF
V: TRBV14; length: 16; CDR3: CASSQDFSSRTYEQYF
V: TRBV27; length: 11; CDR3: CASSKLHEQYF
V: TRBV6-5; length: 15; CDR3: CASSLDGQGRTEAFF
V: TRBV6-5; length: 14; CDR3: CASSSGGLGEKLFF
V: TRBV2; length: 14; CDR3: CASTGTWKFYGYTF
V: TRBV4-1; length: 20; CDR3: CASSQDSLAGGAASYNEQFF
V: TRBV6-1; length: 14; CDR3: CASSEGTLRTEAFF
V: TRBV19; length: 16; CDR3: CASSAGTGGLGTEAFF
V: TRBV2; length: 14; CDR3: CASPGKDAYNEQFF
V: TRBV7-2; length: 14; CDR3: CASSLDPGVGGYTF
V: TRBV29-1; length: 14; CDR3: CSVSRPGGQETQYF
V: TRBV6-5; length: 13; CDR3: CASSYQVYTEAFF
V: TRBV7-2; length: 14; CDR3: CASSSGLPTDTQYF
V: TRBV7-2; length: 18; CDR3: CASSSEDFSGRATETQYF
V: TRBV7-9; length: 18; CDR3: CASSSLGQGPYMNTEAFF
V: TRBV27; length: 14; CDR3: CASSFSSPQYEQYF
V: TRBV30; length: 14; CDR3: CAWDGTGGFGELFF
V: TRBV18; length: 16; CDR3: CASSPAGLAGGNEQYF